The next 18 T cell receptor beta chains were all read from a single sample in a study of T cells in women clearing cervical HPV infection. Here immunoSEQ multiplex PCR was the method, and the copy in TCRdb shows in-frame clones only, minus some. The sample table includes roughly 30,000 clones. Sequenced sample: blood buffy coat. The receptors come from a woman between 18 and 75 years old with a cervical HPV16 infection that either progressed to CIN3+ or cleared (not recorded which).

Turning to this clone: The read stops 3 residues short of the end of the CDR3; the missing end is completed from the germline J gene. The chain couples TRBV30 to TRBJ1-2, with 9 bases identical to TRBD1. The CDR3 contains 15 residues. Germline assignment: CDR1 GTSNPN and CDR2 SVGIG (reference sequence). V trimming: 8 bases; J trimming: 1 base; junction bases outside the gene matches: 11. This CDR3 reads CAVQRDRVVNYGYTF. The DNA read from the CDR3 is TGTGCCGTTCAACGGGACAGGGTAGTTAACTATGGC.

On this clone itself: The read halts 3 residues ahead of the CDR3 end, with the missing end drawn from the germline J gene. The gene calls are TRBV19 and TRBJ2-7; a possible D gene is TRBD1 (6 bases). Deletions cut 3 bases from V and 0 bases from J, with 12 bases between. Germline lookup yields CDR1 LNHDA and CDR2 SQIVND (reference sequence). The CDR3 is 15 residues long. The CDR3 spells CASSMVGAASYEQYF. CDR3 bases read: TGTGCCAGTAGTATGGTGGGGGCAGCCTCCTACGAG.

Comment on this clone: Read data end 3 residues before the CDR3 end; the end is taken from the germline J gene. The genes are TRBV20-1 and TRBJ1-2, with a weak D call TRBD1 (5 bases). The V gene's germline CDR1 is DFQATT and CDR2 SNEGSKA (reference sequence). The CDR3 has 13 residues. The part of the CDR3 DNA that was read is TGCAGTGCTAGAGCGGGACTAGCGGATACC. This translates into CSARAGLADT. The whole CDR3 reads CSARAGLADTYTF.

A word on this clone: The observed sequence ends 3 residues before the CDR3 terminus, with the missing tail filled in from the germline J gene. The rearrangement links TRBV18 to TRBJ2-4; TRBD2 is a possible D gene (7 bases). CDR1 KGHSH and CDR2 LQKENI come from the germline V gene. The CDR3 spans 16 residues. This CDR3 reads CASSEGGGALAYGQYF. The sequenced CDR3 bases are TGTGCCAGCTCAGAAGGAGGGGGGGCCCTCGCCTATGGT.

CDR3: CSAKQVGTDTQYF. The covered CDR3 bases are TGCAGTGCTAAGCAGGTTGGCACAGATACG. This rearrangement joins TRBV20-1 to TRBJ2-3, with D uncertain. Read sequence stops 3 residues before the CDR3 end, and the germline J gene provides the missing end. V was trimmed by 4 bases and J by 1 base, leaving 9 bases between them. CDR3 length: 13 amino acids. CDR1 and CDR2 (germline): DFQATT, SNEGSKA (reference sequence).

Notes on this clone: The read ends 3 residues early relative to the CDR3; the germline J gene fills the gap. The chain couples TRBV27 to TRBJ1-1, with 7 bases lining up with TRBD1. Germline V CDR1 and CDR2: MNHEY, SMNVEV (reference sequence). There are 14 residues in the CDR3. The J segment lost 1 base and the V segment lost 3 bases, leaving 2 bases of the junction unmatched. This CDR3 reads CASSFTGENTEAFF. CDR3 bases read: TGTGCCAGCAGTTTTACAGGGGAGAACACTGAA.

Worth noting for this clone: Coverage ceases 3 residues before the CDR3 finishes, and the germline J gene fills in the end. This sequence joins TRBV5-1 and TRBJ1-1, with a tentative D call TRBD1 (5 bases). Trimming shortened V by 7 bases and J by 1 base, and 20 bases separated the two germline ends. Germline CDR1 is SGHRS and CDR2 is YFSETQ. CDR3 length: 16 residues. The CDR3 protein is CASPWSGQRGNTEAFF. CDR3 DNA (partial): TGCGCCAGCCCCTGGTCAGGGCAGCGGGGGAACACTGAA. Full variable domain (outside the CDR3, taken from reference TRBV5-1 and TRBJ1-1): KAGVTQTPRYLIKTRGQQVTLSCSPISGHRSVSWYQQTPGQGLQFLFEYFSETQRNKGNFPGRFSGRQFSNSRSEMNVSTLELGDSALYLCASPWSGQRGNTEAFFGQGTRLTVV.

With regard to this clone: The missing CDR3 end, 3 residues past where the read stops, is filled in from the germline J gene. V is TRBV5-1 and J is TRBJ2-1, with a weak D call TRBD2 (7 bases). V was shortened by 5 bases and J by 7 bases, with 13 bases between the two germline ends. The V gene's germline CDR1 is SGHRS and CDR2 YFSETQ. This CDR3 has 13 amino acids. The sequenced part of the CDR3 DNA is TGCGCCAGCAGGGTACAGGGAGGGAATGAG. This translates into CASRVQGGNE. The full CDR3 reads CASRVQGGNEQFF.

Concerning this clone itself: The sequence runs out 3 residues before the end of the CDR3; the remainder is reconstructed from the germline J gene. This chain links TRBV30 with TRBJ2-7; no clear D gene. V was clipped by 3 bases and J by 3 bases, with 12 bases between them. Germline CDR1 and CDR2: GTSNPN and SVGIG (reference sequence). The CDR3 consists of 13 residues. The CDR3 DNA, read in part, is TGTGCCTGGAGCCTTGGCCAGAGCTACGAG. Translation gives CAWSLGQSYE. The whole CDR3 protein reads CAWSLGQSYEQYF.

Concerning this clone: The read ends 3 residues early relative to the CDR3; the germline J gene fills the gap. The V and J genes are TRBV18 and TRBJ1-2; tentatively, D is TRBD1 (6 bases). Germline V lookup: CDR1 KGHSH, CDR2 LQKENI. The CDR3 is made up of 16 amino acids. The chain's CDR3 is CASSPTAGAISNEYTF. The sequenced part of the CDR3 DNA is TGTGCCAGCTCACCTACAGCGGGGGCCATCTCCAATGAA.

A word on this clone: The CDR3 extends 3 residues past the end of the read, so its final part is completed from the germline J gene. The chain combines TRBV7-3 with TRBJ2-7, with D unclear. Germline V CDR1 and CDR2: SGHTA, FQGTGA. The V end was cut by 0 bases, the J end by 6 bases, with 9 bases between. The CDR3 has 13 amino acids. The CDR3 here is CASSLTSVAEQYF. The sequenced CDR3 bases are TGTGCCAGCAGCTTAACGTCGGTAGCCGAG.

Concerning this clone: With the read ending 3 residues before the CDR3 end, the germline J gene is used to fill in that end. This chain uses TRBV6-2 or TRBV6-3 with TRBJ2-1, with 10 nucleotides matching TRBD2. After removal of 5 bases from V and 8 bases from J, the junction contained 12 bases not matched to a gene. Per the germline V gene, CDR1 is MNHEY and CDR2 is SVGEGT. The CDR3 sequence is 16 residues long. Partial CDR3 DNA: TGTGCCAGCAGTCCCGTCGTAGCGGGGGGTGGCGATGAG. Translation: CASSPVVAGGGDE. Given in full, the CDR3 is CASSPVVAGGGDEQFF.

Concerning this clone: From the germline J gene comes the end of the CDR3, since the read stops 3 residues before it. The chain carries TRBV5-4 and TRBJ1-2; D is uncertain. V lost 0 bases and J lost 4, with 10 bases in between. The CDR3 consists of 14 residues. Looked up from germline, CDR1 is SGHNT and CDR2 is YYREEE (reference sequence). CDR3 bases read: TGTGCCAGCAGCTTGGATAGGCCGGGCTATGGC. Translating it yields CASSLDRPGYG. The full CDR3 protein reads CASSLDRPGYGYTF.

CDR3 bases read: TGTGCCAGCACCGGGGGTAGGAACACTGAA. Protein product: CASTGGRNTE. The entire CDR3 protein reads CASTGGRNTEAFF. The rearrangement joins TRBV2 to TRBJ1-1, with a possible D match to TRBD1 (5 bases). The read gets to within 3 residues of the CDR3 end, and the germline J gene fills in the rest. V lost 7 bases, J lost 1 base, and 10 bases lay in between. CDR3 length equals 13 residues. Looked up from germline, CDR1 is SNHLY and CDR2 is FYNNEI.

Details on this clone: It is unclear where the CDR3 begins or ends on the DNA, so no DNA is shown, and the CDR3 is as TCRdb lists it. V and J are TRBV10-3 and TRBJ1-1; the D call of TRBD1 is as the table states it, not checked on the DNA. Including both end residues, the CDR3 is 17 amino acids long. Looked up from germline, CDR1 is ENHRY and CDR2 is SYGVKD. CDR3 sequence: CAIRPFGPGQGGTEAFF.

Note on this clone: The read halts 3 residues ahead of the CDR3 end, with the missing end drawn from the germline J gene. V usage is TRBV5-6 and J usage is TRBJ2-3, with TRBD2 as a possible D gene (5 bases). The CDR3 is made up of 14 amino acids. CDR1 is SGHDT, CDR2 YYEEEE, per germline. CDR3 region: CASSFRAVGETQYF. The CDR3 DNA, read in part, is TGTGCCAGCAGCTTCAGAGCGGTGGGCGAGACG.

Details on this clone: The missing CDR3 end, 3 residues past where the read stops, is filled in from the germline J gene. The chain joins TRBV19 to TRBJ1-5; D ambiguous. V was clipped by 6 bases and J by 2 bases, with 8 bases between them. CDR3 length: 13 residues. The V gene's germline CDR1 is LNHDA and CDR2 SQIVND (reference sequence). The CDR3 loop reads CASRQRGNQPQHF. The DNA read from the CDR3 is TGTGCCAGTAGACAGAGAGGCAATCAGCCC.

In regard to this clone: Coverage ceases 3 residues before the CDR3 finishes, and the germline J gene fills in the end. The chain couples TRBV7-2 to TRBJ2-1; no clear D gene. Trimming removed 8 bases at V and 4 bases at J, with 6 bases between. Per germline, CDR1 SGHTA and CDR2 FQGNSA. The CDR3 totals 11 residues. The sequenced CDR3 bases are TGTGCCAGCGCAGGATACAATGAG. It yields the protein CASAGYNE. The full CDR3 is CASAGYNEQFF.